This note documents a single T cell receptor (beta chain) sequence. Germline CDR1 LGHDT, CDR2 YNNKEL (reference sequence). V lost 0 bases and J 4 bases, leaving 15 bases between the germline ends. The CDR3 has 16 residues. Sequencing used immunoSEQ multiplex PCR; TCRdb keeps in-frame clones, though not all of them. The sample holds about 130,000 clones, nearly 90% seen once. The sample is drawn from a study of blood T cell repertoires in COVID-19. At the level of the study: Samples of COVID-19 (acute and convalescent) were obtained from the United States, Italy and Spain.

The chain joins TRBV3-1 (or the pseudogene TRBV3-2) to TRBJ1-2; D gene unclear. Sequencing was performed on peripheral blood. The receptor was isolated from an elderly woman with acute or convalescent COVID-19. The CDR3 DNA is TGTGCCAGCAGCCAAGATCCTAGGGCCCTAGCCTATGGCTACACCTTC. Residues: CASSQDPRALAYGYTF.